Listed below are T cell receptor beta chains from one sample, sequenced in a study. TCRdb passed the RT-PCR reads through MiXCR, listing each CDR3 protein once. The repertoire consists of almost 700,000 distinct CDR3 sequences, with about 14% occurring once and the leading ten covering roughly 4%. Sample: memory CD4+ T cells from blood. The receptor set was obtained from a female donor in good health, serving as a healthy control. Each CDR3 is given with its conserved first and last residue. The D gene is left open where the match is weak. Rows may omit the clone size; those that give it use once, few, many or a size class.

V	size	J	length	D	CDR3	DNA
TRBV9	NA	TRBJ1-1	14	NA	CASSEWGQSTEAFF	TGTGCCAGCAGCGAATGGGGCCAAAGCACTGAAGCTTTCTTT
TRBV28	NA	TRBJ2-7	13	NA	CASTGAVVDEQYF	TGTGCCAGTACCGGGGCCGTTGTCGACGAGCAGTACTTC
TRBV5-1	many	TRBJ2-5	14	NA	CASSYQAGGETQYF	TGCGCCAGCAGTTACCAGGCCGGGGGAGAGACCCAGTACTTC
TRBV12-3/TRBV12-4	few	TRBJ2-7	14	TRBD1	CASSTTGEPYEQYF	TGTGCCAGCAGCACGACAGGGGAGCCCTACGAGCAGTACTTC
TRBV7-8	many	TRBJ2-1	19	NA	CASSSHRPHVTGSYNEQFF	TGTGCCAGCAGCTCCCACCGCCCGCATGTAACCGGCTCCTACAATGAGCAGTTCTTC
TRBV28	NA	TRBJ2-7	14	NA	CASSLLGPSYEQYF	TGTGCCAGCAGTTTATTAGGCCCGTCCTACGAGCAGTACTTC
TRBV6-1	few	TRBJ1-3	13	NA	CASSELRDGLLTF	TGTGCCAGCAGTGAGCTCCGGGACGGATTACTTACGTTT
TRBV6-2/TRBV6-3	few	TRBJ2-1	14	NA	CASMGLRAYNEQFF	TGTGCCAGCATGGGGCTCCGTGCCTACAATGAGCAGTTCTTC
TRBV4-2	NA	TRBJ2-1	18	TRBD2	CASSQDQTAGGKGNEQFF	TGTGCCAGCAGCCAAGATCAGACGGCGGGAGGCAAGGGCAATGAGCAGTTCTTC
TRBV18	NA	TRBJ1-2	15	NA	CASSPGLGDIYGYTF	TGTGCCAGCTCACCAGGGCTCGGGGACATATATGGCTACACCTTC
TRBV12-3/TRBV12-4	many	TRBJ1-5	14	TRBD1	CASSLGTGPQPQHF	TGTGCCAGCAGCCTCGGGACAGGGCCCCAGCCCCAGCATTTT
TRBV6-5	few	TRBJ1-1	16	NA	CASSFRTGGVNTEAFF	TGTGCCAGCAGTTTCCGGACGGGGGGGGTCAACACTGAAGCTTTCTTT
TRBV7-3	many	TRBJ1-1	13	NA	CASSFLSDTEAFF	TGTGCCAGCAGCTTTTTATCGGACACGGAAGCTTTCTTT
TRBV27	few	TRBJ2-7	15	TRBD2	CASSLWGTSSHEQYF	TGTGCCAGCAGTTTATGGGGGACTAGTTCCCACGAGCAGTACTTC
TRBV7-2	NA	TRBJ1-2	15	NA	CASTLGQNPNYGYTF	TGTGCCAGCACCCTAGGGCAGAACCCTAACTATGGCTACACCTTC
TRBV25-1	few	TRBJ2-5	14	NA	CASRAGTSQETQYF	TGTGCCAGCAGGGCCGGGACCTCGCAAGAGACCCAGTACTTC
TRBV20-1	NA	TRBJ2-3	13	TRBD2	CKLAGGGTDTQYF	TGCAAATTAGCGGGAGGGGGCACAGATACGCAGTATTTT
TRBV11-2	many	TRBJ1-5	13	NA	CASSLEVGWPQHF	TGTGCCAGCAGCTTAGAGGTTGGTTGGCCCCAGCATTTT
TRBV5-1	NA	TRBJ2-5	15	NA	CASSLFGNRGETQYF	TGCGCCAGCAGCTTGTTCGGGAACCGGGGAGAGACCCAGTACTTC
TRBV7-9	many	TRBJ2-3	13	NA	CASSLGTQDTQYF	TGTGCCAGCAGCTTAGGGACACAAGATACGCAGTATTTT
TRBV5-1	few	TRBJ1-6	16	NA	CASSLSPDKNNSPLHF	TGCGCCAGCAGCTTGTCTCCGGACAAAAATAATTCACCCCTCCACTTT
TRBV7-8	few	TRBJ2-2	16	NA	CASSPGGGANTGELFF	TGTGCCAGCAGCCCCGGAGGTGGAGCGAACACCGGGGAGCTGTTTTTT
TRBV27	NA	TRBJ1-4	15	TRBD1	CASSLHRTGSEKLFF	TGTGCCAGCAGTCTCCATCGGACAGGCAGTGAAAAACTGTTTTTT
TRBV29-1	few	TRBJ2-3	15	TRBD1	CSVNSGGQGKDTQYF	TGCAGCGTTAATTCGGGGGGACAGGGAAAAGATACGCAGTATTTT
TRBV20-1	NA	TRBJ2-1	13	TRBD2	CSLTSGGYNEQFF	TGCAGTCTCACTAGCGGGGGCTACAATGAGCAGTTCTTC
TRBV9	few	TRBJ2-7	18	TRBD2	CASSVATWMWRESYEQYF	TGTGCCAGCAGCGTAGCCACATGGATGTGGCGGGAGAGCTACGAGCAGTACTTC
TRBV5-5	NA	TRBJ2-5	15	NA	CASSLNVGHQETQYF	TGTGCCAGCAGCCTGAATGTCGGTCACCAAGAGACCCAGTACTTC
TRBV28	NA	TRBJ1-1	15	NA	CASSSPLIMNTEAFF	TGTGCCAGCAGTTCCCCCTTGATAATGAACACTGAAGCTTTCTTT
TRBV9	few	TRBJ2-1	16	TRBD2	CASSVNPSGAGNEQFF	TGTGCCAGCAGCGTAAATCCAAGCGGGGCAGGGAATGAGCAGTTCTTC
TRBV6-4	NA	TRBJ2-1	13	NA	CASSYRAHNEQFF	TGTGCCAGCAGCTACAGGGCCCACAATGAGCAGTTCTTC
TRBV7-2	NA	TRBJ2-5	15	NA	CASSPVKGGGETQYF	TGTGCCAGCTCCCCAGTCAAAGGGGGTGGAGAGACCCAGTACTTC
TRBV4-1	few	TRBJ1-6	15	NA	CASSQDGGSRSPLHF	TGCGCCAGCAGCCAAGACGGGGGATCTAGGTCACCCCTCCACTTT